This is a list of T cell receptor beta chains from one sample in a study of sequential checkpoint blockade in melanoma. Sequencing was performed with immunoSEQ multiplex PCR; in TCRdb, only in-frame clones are kept and a portion is missing. The repertoire holds 15,000 to 20,000 clones, under 75% seen once, with under 20% in the top ten. This material consisted of CD8+ T cells sorted from blood (inferred from file names), taken from a patient given nivolumab and ipilimumab in sequence. Receptor source: a human donor with melanoma. The CDR3 runs from the conserved cysteine through the conserved F or W. A D gene is named only where the DNA matches it firmly. Not every row has a clone size; where given, it reads once, few, many or a size class.

D gene,V gene,clone size,J gene,CDR3 protein,CDR3 DNA
TRBD1,TRBV9,NA,TRBJ2-2,CASSVGQGPGELFF,TGTGCCAGCAGCGTAGGACAGGGGCCCGGGGAGCTGTTTTTT
NA,TRBV4-1,NA,TRBJ2-7,CASSQDSIGYEQYF,TGTGCCAGCAGCCAAGATTCGATCGGCTACGAGCAGTACTTC
TRBD1,TRBV7-9,NA,TRBJ1-2,CASSWDRRNGYTF,TGTGCCAGCAGCTGGGACAGGAGGAATGGCTACACCTTC
TRBD2,TRBV7-3,NA,TRBJ2-1,CASSVAGGPRDEQFF,TGTGCCAGCTCTGTAGCGGGAGGGCCTAGGGATGAGCAGTTCTTC
NA,TRBV5-1,few,TRBJ2-7,CASSDGTHEQYF,TGCGCCAGCAGTGACGGGACACACGAGCAGTACTTC
TRBD1,TRBV7-3,NA,TRBJ2-7,CASSETGQDYEQYF,TGTGCCAGCAGTGAGACGGGACAGGACTACGAGCAGTACTTC
TRBD1,TRBV27,NA,TRBJ2-2,CASSPGTGTGELFF,TGTGCCAGCAGTCCCGGGACAGGGACCGGGGAGCTGTTTTTT
TRBD1,TRBV19,NA,TRBJ2-1,CASRQGVLGYNEQFF,TGTGCCAGTAGGCAGGGGGTCCTAGGGTACAATGAGCAGTTCTTC
TRBD2,TRBV5-1,NA,TRBJ2-1,CASSLAGAYNEQFF,TGCGCCAGCAGCTTAGCGGGAGCCTACAATGAGCAGTTCTTC
NA,TRBV14,few,TRBJ2-7,CASSSHRYEQYF,TGTGCCAGCAGCTCGCACAGATACGAGCAGTACTTC
NA,TRBV30,NA,TRBJ1-1,CAWSRGSPEAFF,TGTGCCTGGAGTAGAGGTAGCCCTGAAGCTTTCTTT
NA,TRBV7-9,NA,TRBJ1-2,CASSPPGIAYGYTF,TGTGCCAGCAGCCCACCGGGGATAGCCTATGGCTACACCTTC
TRBD2,TRBV28,NA,TRBJ2-5,CASSLGGSGRAKETQYF,TGTGCCAGCAGTTTAGGGGGTAGCGGGAGGGCCAAGGAGACCCAGTACTTC
NA,TRBV4-1,NA,TRBJ1-1,CASSQDRTAMNTEAFF,TGCGCCAGCAGCCAAGATCGGACAGCCATGAACACTGAAGCTTTCTTT
TRBD1,TRBV5-1,once,TRBJ1-5,CASSLTGGNQPQHF,TGCGCCAGCAGCTTGACAGGGGGCAATCAGCCCCAGCATTTT
NA,TRBV29-1,NA,TRBJ2-7,CSVGGLTDYEQYF,TGCAGCGTTGGTGGGTTGACTGACTACGAGCAGTACTTC
TRBD1,TRBV25-1,NA,TRBJ1-4,CASSLIQGMGEKLFF,TGTGCCAGCAGCCTTATACAGGGGATGGGGGAAAAACTGTTTTTT
TRBD1,TRBV4-1,few,TRBJ2-6,CASSQGPTGAGANVLTF,TGCGCCAGCAGCCAAGGCCCGACAGGGGCCGGGGCCAACGTCCTGACTTTC
TRBD1,TRBV7-9,NA,TRBJ1-2,CASSLGQGAVGYTF,TGTGCCAGCAGCTTAGGGCAGGGGGCCGTAGGCTACACCTTC
TRBD1,TRBV13,NA,TRBJ2-7,CASSPLGGDRGYFYEQYF,TGTGCCAGCAGCCCGCTAGGGGGGGACAGGGGATACTTCTACGAGCAGTACTTC
NA,TRBV4-1,NA,TRBJ2-7,CASSQSPGSSYEQYF,TGCGCCAGCAGCCAGTCTCCGGGAAGCTCCTACGAGCAGTACTTC
TRBD1,TRBV7-6,once,TRBJ2-5,CASSLGGQGRAQYF,TGTGCCAGCAGCTTAGGGGGACAGGGGAGGGCCCAGTACTTC
TRBD1,TRBV28,NA,TRBJ2-7,CASSLQGAREQYF,TGTGCCAGCAGTTTGCAGGGGGCGAGGGAGCAGTACTTC